Following are 17 T cell receptor beta chains from one sample sequenced in a study of shared clonotypes between healthy human individuals. Assay: immunoSEQ multiplex PCR; the TCRdb copy retains only in-frame clones and omits some. The sample lists around 2.5 million clones; roughly 93% were seen once. The sample consisted of naive CD4+ T cells from PBMCs. Subset in this sample: CD45RA+ positively selected. The receptors stem from a man between 18 and 29 years old in good health. Some clones in this sample may be carry-over from other donors' samples.

This sequence joins TRBV11-2 and TRBJ2-7, with 9 bases matching TRBD1. Germline V CDR1 and CDR2: SGHAT, FQNNGV. This CDR3 is 17 amino acids long. The V and J ends lost 4 bases and 0 bases, in that order; junction bases with no gene match: 10. For the CDR3, the DNA is TGTGCCAGCAGCTCCAACCCCCGACAGGGGGTCTCCTACGAGCAGTACTTC. Protein sequence: CASSSNPRQGVSYEQYF. Combining the CDR3 with reference TRBV11-2 and TRBJ2-7 gives the whole variable domain EAGVAQSPRYKIIEKRQSVAFWCNPISGHATLYWYQQILGQGPKLLIQFQNNGVVDDSQLPKDRFSAERLKGVDSTLKIQPAKLEDSAVYLCASSSNPRQGVSYEQYFGPGTRLTVT.

Worth noting for this clone: A read error may account for a junction end that differs from germline. J is TRBJ1-6 and V is TRBV7-2; no clear D gene. The CDR3 has 14 residues. The germline V gene has CDR1 SGHTA and CDR2 FQGNSA. CDR3 nucleotides: TGTGCCAGCAGCTTACTCGTGAATAACTCACCCCTCCACTTT. As protein: CASSLLVNNSPLHF. Drawing the rest from reference TRBV7-2 and TRBJ1-6, the complete variable domain is GAGVSQSPSNKVTEKGKDVELRCDPISGHTALYWYRQSLGQGLEFLIYFQGNSAPDKSGLPSDRFSAERTGGSVSTLTIQRTQQEDSAVYLCASSLLVNNSPLHFGNGTRLTVT.

The rearrangement joins TRBV28 to TRBJ1-4, with D perhaps TRBD1 (6 bases). The V end was cut by 5 bases, the J end by 6 bases, with 16 bases between. CDR3 length: 15 amino acids. Per the germline V gene, CDR1 is MDHEN and CDR2 is SYDVKM. CDR3 nucleotide sequence: TGTGCCAGCAGTCATGGGGGGGGCGCGGATGAAAAACTGTTTTTT. It specifies CASSHGGGADEKLFF. The complete variable domain, with remaining parts taken from reference TRBV28 and TRBJ1-4, reads DVKVTQSSRYLVKRTGEKVFLECVQDMDHENMFWYRQDPGLGLRLIYFSYDVKMKEKGDIPEGYSVSREKKERFSLILESASTNQTSMYLCASSHGGGADEKLFFGSGTQLSVL.

The CDR3 nucleotides are TGTGCCAGCAGCCCCGGACTAAATTATAATGCGCAGTACTTC. This sequence encodes CASSPGLNYNAQYF. The chain is built from TRBV11-2 and TRBJ2-7; TRBD2 is a possible D gene (6 bases). Germline assignment: CDR1 SGHAT and CDR2 FQNNGV. The CDR3 covers 14 residues. Between the trimmed V and J ends, which lost 5 bases and 9 bases, there was a span of 20 bases.

The rearrangement links TRBV11-2 to TRBJ1-1; D is perhaps TRBD1 (5 bases). In germline, CDR1 is SGHAT, CDR2 FQNNGV. The CDR3 runs to 16 residues. Trimming stripped 5 bases from V and 5 bases from J, with 21 bases between. The CDR3 coding sequence is TGTGCCAGCAGCCCTCGGGGGGTAGAAAGGAGAACTGAAGCTTTCTTT. Its protein is CASSPRGVERRTEAFF.

The V gene is TRBV9, the J gene TRBJ2-1; TRBD1 or TRBD2 may be the D gene (5 bases each). The CDR3 loop spans 15 amino acids. Germline CDR1 is SGDLS and CDR2 is YYNGEE. Trimming shortened V by 6 bases and J by 1 base, and 14 bases separated the two germline ends. In DNA form, the CDR3 reads TGTGCCAGCAACGGGGACGGAACATCCTACAATGAGCAGTTCTTC. This translates into CASNGDGTSYNEQFF.

The chain carries TRBV6-6 and TRBJ2-5; the D gene could be TRBD1 or TRBD2 (5 bases each). From germline, CDR1 is MNHNY and CDR2 SVGAGI (reference sequence). The length of the CDR3 is 14 residues. Trimming left V 6 bases short and J 4 bases short, with 15 bases between. The CDR3 DNA is TGTGCCAGCAGGGACCCATCGGGACGAGAGACCCAGTACTTC. Translation: CASRDPSGRETQYF.

With respect to this clone: Other DNA sequences in the sample encode the same CDR3. CDR3 loop: CASSLLAGREFF. The CDR3 DNA sequence: TGTGCCAGCAGTTTACTAGCTGGACGCGAGTTCTTC. The chain joins TRBV28 to TRBJ2-1, with D maybe TRBD2 (5 bases). Trimming cost V 2 bases and J 14 bases, with 13 bases left between them. CDR1 and CDR2 (germline): MDHEN, SYDVKM. The CDR3 has 12 amino acids.

The rearrangement uses TRBV7-2 and TRBJ1-1; no clear D. Germline CDR1 SGHTA, CDR2 FQGNSA. The CDR3 extends over 14 amino acids. Trimming removed 1 base at V and 2 bases at J, with 8 bases between. CDR3 in DNA: TGTGCCAGCAGCTTAGAAACAACCAACACTGAAGCTTTCTTT. It specifies CASSLETTNTEAFF.

The V gene is TRBV14, the J gene TRBJ2-7; TRBD2 matches 7 bases. Germline CDR1 is SGHDN and CDR2 is FVKESK. Trimming took 0 bases from V and 5 from J; bases not matched to a gene: 7. The CDR3 covers 15 residues. The CDR3 here is CASSQDRGRAHEQYF. The CDR3 coding sequence is TGTGCCAGCAGCCAAGATCGAGGGAGGGCCCACGAGCAGTACTTC.

The V gene is TRBV18, the J gene TRBJ2-3; 10 positions match TRBD1. This CDR3 has 17 residues. The germline gives CDR1 KGHSH, CDR2 LQKENI. The V and J ends lost 1 base and 7 bases, in that order; junction bases with no gene match: 11. CDR3 in DNA: TGTGCCAGCTCACCACTTGAACGACAGGGGGCGCTTAATACGCAGTATTTT. Protein: CASSPLERQGALNTQYF.

This rearrangement joins TRBV7-2 to TRBJ2-5; 14 nucleotides align to TRBD2. The CDR3 extends over 17 amino acids. Germline CDR1 is SGHTA and CDR2 is FQGNSA. V trimming: 1 base; J trimming: 5 bases; junction bases outside the gene matches: 6. This chain's CDR3 is CASSLVGTSGSMETQYF. CDR3 DNA sequence: TGTGCCAGCAGCTTAGTAGGGACTAGCGGGAGTATGGAGACCCAGTACTTC.

Comments on this clone: The sample carries other DNA sequences with the same CDR3. The chain is built from TRBV5-1 and TRBJ1-1; D gene unclear. The V gene's germline CDR1 is SGHRS and CDR2 YFSETQ. The CDR3 is made up of 13 amino acids. Between the trimmed V and J ends, which lost 0 bases and 2 bases, there was a span of 5 bases. The DNA for the CDR3 is TGCGCCAGCAGCTTGGGCGTTAACACTGAAGCTTTCTTT. Its protein product is CASSLGVNTEAFF.

The V and J genes are TRBV4-1 and TRBJ1-3, with D unclear. CDR1 is MGHRA, CDR2 YSYEKL, per germline. V was pared by 3 bases and J by 1 base, with 4 bases between. The CDR3 totals 13 residues. CDR3 region: CASSHFSGNTIYF. In DNA, the CDR3 is TGCGCCAGCAGCCACTTTTCTGGAAACACCATATATTTT.

The genes are TRBV7-6 and TRBJ2-5, with TRBD2 matching 7 bases. Germline assignment: CDR1 SGHVS and CDR2 FNYEAQ. There are 18 residues in the CDR3. With V trimmed by 7 bases and J by 0 bases, 17 bases remained unmatched. CDR3 DNA: TGTGCCAGCACCTCCCTCCCAAGTAGCGGGTGGTACCAAGAGACCCAGTACTTC. Translated: CASTSLPSSGWYQETQYF. The variable domain in full, completed from reference TRBV7-6 and TRBJ2-5, reads GAGVSQSPRYKVTKRGQDVALRCDPISGHVSLYWYRQALGQGPEFLTYFNYEAQQDKSGLPNDRFSAERPEGSISTLTIQRTEQRDSAMYRCASTSLPSSGWYQETQYFGPGTRLLVL.

This clone showed up just once. The gene calls are TRBV5-1 and TRBJ2-2; TRBD2 agrees at 9 bases. J was trimmed by 10 bases and V by 7 bases; bases with no gene match: 17. The germline gives CDR1 SGHRS, CDR2 YFSETQ. CDR3 length: 16 residues. The DNA of the CDR3 is TGCGCCAGCCGGAACGGGGCTAGCGGGACATGGACGGAGCTGTTTTTT. As protein: CASRNGASGTWTELFF.

The chain uses TRBV6-1 and TRBJ1-5; tentatively, D is TRBD1 (5 bases). Per the germline V gene, CDR1 is MNHNS and CDR2 is SASEGT. The CDR3 loop spans 16 amino acids. The V end was cut by 1 base, the J end by 3 bases, with 13 bases between. The CDR3 region has the DNA TGTGCCAGCAGTGAAGGGACAAGAGAGTCCAATCAGCCCCAGCATTTT. This sequence encodes CASSEGTRESNQPQHF.